The sequence of this T cell receptor beta chain was determined in a study of CD8 T cells in ankylosing spondylitis. General study results and limits: Clones linked to the disease showed a CD8+ phenotype. They occurred at relatively low frequencies in peripheral blood. One TCR beta motif, made up of several highly homologous variants, appeared characteristic of ankylosing spondylitis blood. Clones tied to disease were said to be significantly enriched in matched ankylosing spondylitis synovial fluid.

Trimming cost V 9 bases and J 5 bases; bases outside gene matches: 5. CDR3 size: 14 residues. CDR1 and CDR2 from the germline V gene are KGHDR and SFDVKD. In making TCR beta libraries, quantitative 5'-RACE with molecular barcodes was used. MiXCR was run by TCRdb on the 5' RACE reads, yielding one entry per CDR3 protein. The sample includes 250,000 to 350,000 distinct CDR3 sequences, 15% to 25% of them seen just once. In regard to this clonotype: Its specificity is unknown.

This chain links TRBV24-1 with TRBJ2-1; the match to TRBD2 covers 11 bases. The clonotype was recovered from a male donor with ankylosing spondylitis or in good health (not recorded which). Material: blood, either unsorted or a sorted T cell fraction (not recorded which). Written as DNA, the CDR3 is TGTGCCACCGCGACGACTAGCGGGAACAATGAGCAGTTCTTC. Translating gives CATATTSGNNEQFF.